This paragraph reports one T cell receptor beta chain. The CDR3 sequence is 12 residues long. CDR1 and CDR2 (germline): MNHEY, SVGAGI. V was trimmed by 4 bases and J by 6 bases, leaving 10 bases between them. The entry originates in a study of blood T cell repertoires in COVID-19. Per the authors' pipeline: Reference gene primer amplification gave estimated nucleated cell counts. Method: immunoSEQ multiplex PCR; TCRdb's copy keeps in-frame clones and lacks some. V and J calls and clone size come straight from that table; D and trimming were deduced from the DNA. The sample contains about 90,000 clones, around 88% of which appear only once.

Sequences were obtained from peripheral blood. V is TRBV6-5 and J is TRBJ2-7; tentatively, D is TRBD2 (5 bases). The clonotype originates from a man of 80 years or more with active or convalescent COVID-19. The CDR3 sequence is CASSSGSLEQYF. The CDR3 region has the DNA TGTGCCAGCAGTTCGGGATCTCTCGAGCAGTACTTC.